This T cell receptor (beta chain) appears in the sequencing data of a study of CD8+ T cells in alopecia areata. Once RNA had been extracted, it was reverse transcribed into cDNA to act as the sequencing template. The data were produced by immunoSEQ multiplex PCR, yet TCRdb's version contains in-frame clones alone and is incomplete. The data hold under 150,000 clones, with 50% to 65% observed a single time. CDR3 length equals 11 residues. Germline CDR1 and CDR2: MNHEY and SVGAGI. The V segment lost 10 bases and the J segment 15 bases; nucleotides outside the gene matches: 8. The treatment here: oral pan-JAK inhibitor, 5-10 mg twice daily.

Sequenced material: CD4+ T cells sorted from blood, taken at week 24, from a patient treated with tofacitinib. The genes are TRBV6-5 and TRBJ2-1, with 11 bases matching TRBD1. This receptor was taken from a human donor with alopecia areata. CDR3 coding DNA: TGTGCCATCAGATCGGACAGGGGGCCGTTCTTC. Protein sequence: CAIRSDRGPFF.